This is a list of T cell receptor beta chains from one sample in a study of blood T cell repertoires in COVID-19. The data were produced by immunoSEQ multiplex PCR, yet TCRdb's version contains in-frame clones alone and is incomplete. The sample shows about 240,000 clones, around four fifths of them seen only once. Specimen: peripheral blood. The receptors come from a woman aged 60 to 75 with active or convalescent COVID-19. Both conserved end residues are part of each CDR3. Fields, in order: V gene, CDR3 length, J gene, CDR3 protein.

TRBV2	14	TRBJ2-5	CASSESPYQETQYF
TRBV6-2/TRBV6-3	15	TRBJ1-5	CASSYVRGAGQPQHF
TRBV5-4	16	TRBJ2-5	CASSRKLAGGGETQYF
TRBV10-1	13	TRBJ1-6	CASSESGVSPLHF
TRBV5-4	14	TRBJ2-7	CASSLVGGRDEQYF
TRBV4-2	14	TRBJ2-5	CASSQGGGQETQYF
TRBV6-6	13	TRBJ2-5	CASSPRQGGTQYF
TRBV18	18	TRBJ1-1	CASSPQGAVGSGNTEAFF
TRBV30	14	TRBJ1-6	CAWSGWASPSPLHF
TRBV7-6	16	TRBJ1-3	CASSSAPGTYGNTIYF
TRBV19	16	TRBJ2-5	CASSIRSLRDPETQYF